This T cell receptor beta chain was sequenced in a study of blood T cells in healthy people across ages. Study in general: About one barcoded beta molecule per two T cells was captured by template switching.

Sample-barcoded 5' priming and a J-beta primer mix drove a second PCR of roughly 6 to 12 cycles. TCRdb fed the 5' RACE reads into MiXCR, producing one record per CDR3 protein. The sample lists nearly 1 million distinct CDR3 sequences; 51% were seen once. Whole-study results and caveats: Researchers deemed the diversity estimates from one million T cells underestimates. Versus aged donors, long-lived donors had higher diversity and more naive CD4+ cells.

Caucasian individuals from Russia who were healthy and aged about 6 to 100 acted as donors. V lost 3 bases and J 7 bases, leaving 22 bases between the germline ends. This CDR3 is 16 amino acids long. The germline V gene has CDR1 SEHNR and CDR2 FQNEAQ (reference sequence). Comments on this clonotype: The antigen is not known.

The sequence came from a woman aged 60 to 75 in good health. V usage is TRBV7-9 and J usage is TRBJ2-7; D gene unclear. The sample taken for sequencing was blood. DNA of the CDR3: TGTGCCAGCAGCTTCTCCGCGCGACATGGGTCCTGGGAGCAGTACTTC. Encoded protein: CASSFSARHGSWEQYF. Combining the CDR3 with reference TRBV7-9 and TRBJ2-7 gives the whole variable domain DTGVSQNPRHKITKRGQNVTFRCDPISEHNRLYWYRQTLGQGPEFLTYFQNEAQLEKSRLLSDRFSAERPKGSFSTLEIQRTEQGDSAMYLCASSFSARHGSWEQYFGPGTRLTVT.